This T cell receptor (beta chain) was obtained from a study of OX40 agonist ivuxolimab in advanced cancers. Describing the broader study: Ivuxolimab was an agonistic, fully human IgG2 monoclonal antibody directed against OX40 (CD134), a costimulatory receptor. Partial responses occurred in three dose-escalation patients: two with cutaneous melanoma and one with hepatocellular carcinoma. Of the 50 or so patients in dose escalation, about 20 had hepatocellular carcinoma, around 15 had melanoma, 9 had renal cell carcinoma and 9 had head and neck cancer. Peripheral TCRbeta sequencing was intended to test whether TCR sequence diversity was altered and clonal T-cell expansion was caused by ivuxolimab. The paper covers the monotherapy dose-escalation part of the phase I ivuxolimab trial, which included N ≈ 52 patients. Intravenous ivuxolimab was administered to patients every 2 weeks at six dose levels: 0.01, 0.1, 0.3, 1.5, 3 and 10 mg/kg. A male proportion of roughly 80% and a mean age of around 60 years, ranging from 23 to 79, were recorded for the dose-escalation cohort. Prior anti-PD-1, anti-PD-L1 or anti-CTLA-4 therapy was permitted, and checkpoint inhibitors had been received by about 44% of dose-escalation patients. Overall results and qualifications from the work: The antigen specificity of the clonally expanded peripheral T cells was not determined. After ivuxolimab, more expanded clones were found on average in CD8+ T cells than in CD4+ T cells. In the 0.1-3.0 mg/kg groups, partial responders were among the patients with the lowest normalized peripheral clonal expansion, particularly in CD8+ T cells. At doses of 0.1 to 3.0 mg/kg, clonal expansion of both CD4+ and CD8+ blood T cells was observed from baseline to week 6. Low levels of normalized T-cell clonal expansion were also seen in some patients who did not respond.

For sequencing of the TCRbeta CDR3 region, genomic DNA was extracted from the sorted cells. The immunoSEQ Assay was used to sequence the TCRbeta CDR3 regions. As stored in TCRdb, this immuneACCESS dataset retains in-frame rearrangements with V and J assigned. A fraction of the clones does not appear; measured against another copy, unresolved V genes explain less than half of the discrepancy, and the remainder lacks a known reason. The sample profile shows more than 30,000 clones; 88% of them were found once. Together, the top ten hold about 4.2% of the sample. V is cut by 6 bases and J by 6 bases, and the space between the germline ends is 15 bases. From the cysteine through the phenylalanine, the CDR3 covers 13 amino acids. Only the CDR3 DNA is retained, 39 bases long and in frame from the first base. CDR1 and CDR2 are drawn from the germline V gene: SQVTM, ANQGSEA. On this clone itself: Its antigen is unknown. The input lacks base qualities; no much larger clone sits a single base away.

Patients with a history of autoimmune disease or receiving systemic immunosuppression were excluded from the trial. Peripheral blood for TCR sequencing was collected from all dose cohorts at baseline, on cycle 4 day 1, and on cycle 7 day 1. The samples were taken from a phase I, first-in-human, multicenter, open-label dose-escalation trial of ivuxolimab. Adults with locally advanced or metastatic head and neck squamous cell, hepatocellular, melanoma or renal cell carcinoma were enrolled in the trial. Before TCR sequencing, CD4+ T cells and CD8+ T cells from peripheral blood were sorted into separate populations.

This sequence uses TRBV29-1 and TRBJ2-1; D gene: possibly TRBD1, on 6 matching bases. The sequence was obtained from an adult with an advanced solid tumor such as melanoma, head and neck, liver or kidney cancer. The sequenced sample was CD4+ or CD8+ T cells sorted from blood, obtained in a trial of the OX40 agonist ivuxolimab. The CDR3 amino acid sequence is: CSVSPGQPNEQFF. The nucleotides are TGCAGCGTCAGCCCGGGACAACCCAATGAGCAGTTCTTC.